These T cell receptor beta chains were read from a single sample in a study of shared clonotypes between healthy human individuals. The protocol was immunoSEQ multiplex PCR, while the TCRdb copy is restricted to in-frame clones and leaves out a portion. The table shows some 550,000 clones, with approximately 97% occurring only once. Sequenced: naive CD4+ T cells sorted from blood. Receptors originate from a woman aged 25-40 years in good health. Each CDR3 is given with its conserved first and last residue. Fields, in order: D gene, J gene, clone size, V gene, CDR3 length, CDR3 protein. The D gene is left open where the match is weak. Part of the rows lack a size; the others show once, few, many or a class for expanded clones.

>TRBD2|TRBJ2-3|.|TRBV27|18
CASSPTDRSGYSTDTQYF
>TRBD1|TRBJ2-5|.|TRBV7-6|13
CASSLRQGETQYF
>.|TRBJ1-4|.|TRBV28|14
CASSQEQTNEKLFF
>.|TRBJ2-1|.|TRBV7-2|14
CASSLDLIYNEQFF
>TRBD1|TRBJ1-2|.|TRBV6-1|16
CASSEGTVTLGYGYTF
>TRBD1|TRBJ2-2|.|TRBV28|17
CASSPRDRGPNTGELFF
>.|TRBJ2-7|once|TRBV11-2|13
CASSLNRLRPQYF
>TRBD1|TRBJ2-1|once|TRBV19|15
CASSHDRGRLNEQFF
>.|TRBJ2-6|.|TRBV7-2|14
CASSLIVGANVLTF
>.|TRBJ1-2|.|TRBV15|16
CATSRSSRGLDYGYTF
>.|TRBJ2-5|.|TRBV6-5|12
CASSGAGQTQYF
>.|TRBJ2-7|.|TRBV5-8|14
CASSWAGSSYEQYF
>.|TRBJ1-4|.|TRBV2|13
CASSADNYEKLFF
>.|TRBJ2-3|.|TRBV7-6|14
CASSPVRGRDTQYF
>.|TRBJ2-4|.|TRBV2|16
CASSPGEVLAKNIQYF
>.|TRBJ2-3|.|TRBV19|13
CASTDRRTDTQYF
>.|TRBJ2-1|.|TRBV28|15
CASIKGGSSYNEQFF
>.|TRBJ1-5|once|TRBV5-6|15
CASSSLGQRNQPQHF
>.|TRBJ2-7|.|TRBV6-5|15
CASSYSRGGSYEQYF
>.|TRBJ2-7|.|TRBV5-4|12
CASSLNSFEQYF
>TRBD1|TRBJ2-3|.|TRBV6-5|14
CASSRQGTVDTQYF
>.|TRBJ2-1|.|TRBV6-6|13
CASIGVVGNEQFF
>.|TRBJ1-4|.|TRBV25-1|13
CASSYRANEKLFF
>TRBD1|TRBJ1-1|.|TRBV5-1|18
CASSVAGTASHLNTEAFF
>TRBD2|TRBJ2-7|.|TRBV2|15
CASRVTSGSTYEQYF
>.|TRBJ2-3|.|TRBV4-1|19
CASSQAPFVTGFDTDTQYF
>TRBD1|TRBJ1-2|.|TRBV18|16
CASSPGQGDTNYGYTF
>TRBD2|TRBJ2-7|.|TRBV7-9|16
CASSPQGLAATYEQYF
>TRBD1|TRBJ2-5|.|TRBV28|15
CASRHPSDRKKTQYF
>TRBD1|TRBJ1-5|.|TRBV2|14
CASTERQGVQPQHF
>TRBD1|TRBJ1-1|.|TRBV6-6|16
CASSYGGQGLHTEAFF
>TRBD2|TRBJ2-3|.|TRBV18|15
CASSPGLAGTDTQYF
>TRBD2|TRBJ2-3|.|TRBV10-1|14
CASSESVGTRTQYF
>TRBD2|TRBJ2-1|.|TRBV19|16
CASSPASGRSYNEQFF
>TRBD2|TRBJ2-7|.|TRBV11-2|14
CASRGLGGVYEQYF
>TRBD1|TRBJ1-1|.|TRBV29-1|12
CSVTRGRTEAFF
>.|TRBJ1-1|.|TRBV7-2|14
CASSLVGSSTEAFF
>.|TRBJ1-4|.|TRBV5-1|14
CASSLAGRLEKLFF
>.|TRBJ2-5|.|TRBV6-7|16
CASSYAKVEGWETQYF
>.|TRBJ2-3|.|TRBV5-4|15
CASSLGAGETDTQYF
>.|TRBJ2-5|.|TRBV28|14
CASSLGDQFGTQYF